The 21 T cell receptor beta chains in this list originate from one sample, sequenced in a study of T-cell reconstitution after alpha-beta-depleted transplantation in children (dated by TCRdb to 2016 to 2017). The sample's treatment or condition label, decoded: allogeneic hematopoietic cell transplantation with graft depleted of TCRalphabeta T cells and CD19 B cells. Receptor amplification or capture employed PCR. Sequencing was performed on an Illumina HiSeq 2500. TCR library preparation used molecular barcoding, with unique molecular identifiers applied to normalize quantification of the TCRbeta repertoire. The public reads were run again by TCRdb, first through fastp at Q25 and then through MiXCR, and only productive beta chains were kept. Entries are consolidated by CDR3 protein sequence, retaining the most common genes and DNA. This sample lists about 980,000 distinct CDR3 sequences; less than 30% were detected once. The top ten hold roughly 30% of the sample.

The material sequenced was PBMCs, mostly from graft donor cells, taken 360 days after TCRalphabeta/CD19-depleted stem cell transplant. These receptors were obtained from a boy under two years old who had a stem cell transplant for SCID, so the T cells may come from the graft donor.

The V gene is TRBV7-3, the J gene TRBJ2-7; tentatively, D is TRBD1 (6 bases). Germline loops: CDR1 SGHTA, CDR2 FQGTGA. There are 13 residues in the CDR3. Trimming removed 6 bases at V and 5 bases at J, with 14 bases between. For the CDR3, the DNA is TGTGCCAGCAGGTTCACAGGGAACCACGAGCAGTACTTC. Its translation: CASRFTGNHEQYF.

The CDR3: CASSLDPVYGYTF. CDR3 in DNA: TGCGCCAGCAGCTTGGACCCTGTCTATGGCTACACCTTC. V usage is TRBV5-1 and J usage is TRBJ1-2; D gene uncertain. Trimming removed 0 bases from V and 4 bases from J, with 7 bases in between. Germline V gene sequence: CDR1 SGHRS, CDR2 YFSETQ. The CDR3 spans 13 residues. The variable domain in full, with the rest retrieved from reference TRBV5-1 and TRBJ1-2, is KAGVTQTPRYLIKTRGQQVTLSCSPISGHRSVSWYQQTPGQGLQFLFEYFSETQRNKGNFPGRFSGRQFSNSRSEMNVSTLELGDSALYLCASSLDPVYGYTFGSGTRLTVV.

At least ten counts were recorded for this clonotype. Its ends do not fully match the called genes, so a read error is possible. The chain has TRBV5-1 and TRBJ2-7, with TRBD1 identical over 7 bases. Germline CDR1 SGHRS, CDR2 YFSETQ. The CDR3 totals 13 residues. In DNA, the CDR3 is TGTGCCAGCAGCCCTGGGACAGCCTACGAGCAGTACTTC. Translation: CASSPGTAYEQYF. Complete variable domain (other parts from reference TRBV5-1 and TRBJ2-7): KAGVTQTPRYLIKTRGQQVTLSCSPISGHRSVSWYQQTPGQGLQFLFEYFSETQRNKGNFPGRFSGRQFSNSRSEMNVSTLELGDSALYLCASSPGTAYEQYFGPGTRLTVT.

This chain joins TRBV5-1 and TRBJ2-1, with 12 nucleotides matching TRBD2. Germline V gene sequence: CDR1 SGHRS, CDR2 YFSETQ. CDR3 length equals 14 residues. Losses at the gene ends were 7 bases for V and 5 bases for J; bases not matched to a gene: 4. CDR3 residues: CASQTSGGNNEQFF. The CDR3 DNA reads TGCGCCAGCCAGACTAGCGGGGGCAACAATGAGCAGTTCTTC.

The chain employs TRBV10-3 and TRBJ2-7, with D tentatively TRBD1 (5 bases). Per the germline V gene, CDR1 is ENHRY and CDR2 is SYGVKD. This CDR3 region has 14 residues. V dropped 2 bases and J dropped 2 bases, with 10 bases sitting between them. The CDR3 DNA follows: TGTGCCATCAGTGAGGGAAGGGGTCCCTACGAGCAGTACTTC. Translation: CAISEGRGPYEQYF.

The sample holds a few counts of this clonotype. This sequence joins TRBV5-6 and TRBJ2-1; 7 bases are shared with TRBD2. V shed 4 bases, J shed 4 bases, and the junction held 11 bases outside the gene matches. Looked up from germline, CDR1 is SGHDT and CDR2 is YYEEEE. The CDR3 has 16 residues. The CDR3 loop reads CASSRFGGSAYNEQFF. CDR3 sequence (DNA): TGTGCCAGCAGCCGATTCGGGGGGAGTGCTTACAATGAGCAGTTCTTC.

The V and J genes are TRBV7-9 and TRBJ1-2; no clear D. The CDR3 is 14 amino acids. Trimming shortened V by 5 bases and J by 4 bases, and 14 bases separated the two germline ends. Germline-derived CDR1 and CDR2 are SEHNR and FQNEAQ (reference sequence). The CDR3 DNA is TGTGCCAGCAGCGCGGCAGGATTCTTCTATGGCTACACCTTC. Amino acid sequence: CASSAAGFFYGYTF.

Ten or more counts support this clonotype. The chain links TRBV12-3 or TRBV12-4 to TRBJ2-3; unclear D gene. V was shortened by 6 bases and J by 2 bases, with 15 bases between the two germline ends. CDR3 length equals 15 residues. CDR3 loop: CASRPTHLDTDTQYF. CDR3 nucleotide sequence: TGTGCCAGCAGGCCTACGCATCTGGACACAGATACGCAGTATTTT.

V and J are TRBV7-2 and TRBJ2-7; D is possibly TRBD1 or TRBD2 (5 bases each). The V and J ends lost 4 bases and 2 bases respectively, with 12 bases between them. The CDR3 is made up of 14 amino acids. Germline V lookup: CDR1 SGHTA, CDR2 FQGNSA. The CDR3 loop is CASSSRDLTYEQYF. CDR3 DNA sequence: TGTGCCAGCAGCTCCAGGGACCTAACCTACGAGCAGTACTTC.

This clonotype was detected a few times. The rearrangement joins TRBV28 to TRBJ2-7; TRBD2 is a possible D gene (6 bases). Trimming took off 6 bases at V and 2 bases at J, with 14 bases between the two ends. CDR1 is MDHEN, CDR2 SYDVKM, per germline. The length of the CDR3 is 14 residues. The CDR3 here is CASSQGLQTYEQYF. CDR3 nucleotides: TGTGCCAGCAGCCAGGGACTGCAGACCTACGAGCAGTACTTC.

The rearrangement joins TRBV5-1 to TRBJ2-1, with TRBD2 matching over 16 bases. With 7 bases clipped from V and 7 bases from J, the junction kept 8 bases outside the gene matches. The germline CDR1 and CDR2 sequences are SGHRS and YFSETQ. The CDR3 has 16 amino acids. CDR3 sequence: CASGPGLAGGRNEQFF. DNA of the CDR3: TGCGCCAGCGGCCCGGGACTAGCGGGGGGGAGGAATGAGCAGTTCTTC.

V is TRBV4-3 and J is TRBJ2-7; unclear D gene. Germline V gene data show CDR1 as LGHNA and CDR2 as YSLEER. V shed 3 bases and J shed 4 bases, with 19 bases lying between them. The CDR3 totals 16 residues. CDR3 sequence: CASSQALRFSLYEQYF. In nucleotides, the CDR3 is TGCGCCAGCAGCCAGGCTCTCAGGTTCTCTCTGTACGAGCAGTACTTC.

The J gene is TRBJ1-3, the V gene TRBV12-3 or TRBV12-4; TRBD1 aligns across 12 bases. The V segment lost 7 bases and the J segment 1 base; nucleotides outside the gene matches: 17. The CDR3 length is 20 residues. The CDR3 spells CASTTTLGTGGRGSGNTIYF. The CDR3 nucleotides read TGTGCCAGCACTACAACCCTTGGGACAGGGGGCAGAGGGTCTGGAAACACCATATATTTT.

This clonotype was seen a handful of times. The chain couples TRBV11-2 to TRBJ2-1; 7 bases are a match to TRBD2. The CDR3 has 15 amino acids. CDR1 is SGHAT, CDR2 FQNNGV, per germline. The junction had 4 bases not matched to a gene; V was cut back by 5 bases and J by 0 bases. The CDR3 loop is CASSPRTSSYNEQFF. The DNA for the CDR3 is TGTGCCAGCAGCCCCCGGACTAGCTCCTACAATGAGCAGTTCTTC.

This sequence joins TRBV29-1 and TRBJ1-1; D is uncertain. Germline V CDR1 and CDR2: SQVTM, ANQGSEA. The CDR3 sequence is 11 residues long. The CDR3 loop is CIVRGNTEAFF. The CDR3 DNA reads TGCATCGTGAGAGGCAACACTGAAGCTTTCTTT.

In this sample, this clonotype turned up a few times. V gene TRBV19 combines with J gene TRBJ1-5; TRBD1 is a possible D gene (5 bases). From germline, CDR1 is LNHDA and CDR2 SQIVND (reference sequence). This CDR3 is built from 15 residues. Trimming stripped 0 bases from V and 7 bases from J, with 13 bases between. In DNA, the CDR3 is TGTGCCAGTAGTATAGATCGGTGGGGGATGCAGCCCCAGCATTTT. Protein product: CASSIDRWGMQPQHF.

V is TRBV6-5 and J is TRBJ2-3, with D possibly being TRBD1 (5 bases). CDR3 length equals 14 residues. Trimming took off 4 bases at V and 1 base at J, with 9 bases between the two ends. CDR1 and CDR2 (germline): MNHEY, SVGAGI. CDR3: CASSWGRRTDTQYF. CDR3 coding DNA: TGTGCCAGCAGTTGGGGCCGCCGCACAGATACGCAGTATTTT.

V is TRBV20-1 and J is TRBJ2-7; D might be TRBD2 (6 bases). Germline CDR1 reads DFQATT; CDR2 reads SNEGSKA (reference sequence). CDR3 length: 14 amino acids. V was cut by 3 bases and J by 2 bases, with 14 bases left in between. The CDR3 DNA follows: TGCAGTGCTAGCGGGGGTCCGCTCCCCTACGAGCAGTACTTC. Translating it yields CSASGGPLPYEQYF.

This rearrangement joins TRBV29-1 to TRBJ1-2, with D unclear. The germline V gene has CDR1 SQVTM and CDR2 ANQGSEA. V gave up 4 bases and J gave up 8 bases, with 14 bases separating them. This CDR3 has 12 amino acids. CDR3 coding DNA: TGCAGCGTTGTTGGGCCTCTGCCGGGCTACACCTTC. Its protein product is CSVVGPLPGYTF.

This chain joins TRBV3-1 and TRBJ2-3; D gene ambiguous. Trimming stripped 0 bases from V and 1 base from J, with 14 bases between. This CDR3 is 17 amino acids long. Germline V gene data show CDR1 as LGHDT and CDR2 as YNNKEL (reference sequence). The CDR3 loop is CASSQDFRTYGTDTQYF. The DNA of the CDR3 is TGTGCCAGCAGCCAAGATTTCCGAACATATGGCACAGATACGCAGTATTTT.

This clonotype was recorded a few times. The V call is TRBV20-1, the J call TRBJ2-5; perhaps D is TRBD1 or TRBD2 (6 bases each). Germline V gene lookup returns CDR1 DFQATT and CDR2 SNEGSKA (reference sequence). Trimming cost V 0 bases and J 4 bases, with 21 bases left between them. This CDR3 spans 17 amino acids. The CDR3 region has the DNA TGCAGTGCTAGAGATCTTTTCGGGCTGGGGGGCTTAGAGACCCAGTACTTC. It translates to CSARDLFGLGGLETQYF.